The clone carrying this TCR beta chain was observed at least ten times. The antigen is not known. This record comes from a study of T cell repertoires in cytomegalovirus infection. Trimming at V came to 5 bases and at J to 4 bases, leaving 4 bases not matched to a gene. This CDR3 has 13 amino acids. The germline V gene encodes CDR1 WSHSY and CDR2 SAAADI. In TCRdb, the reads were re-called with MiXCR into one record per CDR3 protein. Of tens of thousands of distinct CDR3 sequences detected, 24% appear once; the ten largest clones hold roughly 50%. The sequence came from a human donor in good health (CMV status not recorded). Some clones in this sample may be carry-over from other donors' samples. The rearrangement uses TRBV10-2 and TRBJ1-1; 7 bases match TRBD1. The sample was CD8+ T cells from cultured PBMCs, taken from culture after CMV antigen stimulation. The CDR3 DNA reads TGCGCCAGCAGTAGGGACAGTTCCACTGAAGCTTTCTTT. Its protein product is CASSRDSSTEAFF.